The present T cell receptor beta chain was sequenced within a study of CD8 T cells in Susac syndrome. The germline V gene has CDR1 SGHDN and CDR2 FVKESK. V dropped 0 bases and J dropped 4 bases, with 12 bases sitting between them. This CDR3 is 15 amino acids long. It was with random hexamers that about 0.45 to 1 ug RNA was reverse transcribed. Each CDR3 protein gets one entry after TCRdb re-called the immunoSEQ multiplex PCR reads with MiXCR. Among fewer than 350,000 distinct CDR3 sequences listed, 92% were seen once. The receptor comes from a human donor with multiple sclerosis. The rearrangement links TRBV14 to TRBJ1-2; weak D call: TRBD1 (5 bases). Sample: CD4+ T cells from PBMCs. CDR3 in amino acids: CASSQDWQGLYGYTF. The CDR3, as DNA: TGTGCCAGCAGCCAAGATTGGCAGGGCCTCTATGGCTACACCTTC.